The source of this T cell receptor (beta chain) is a study of shared T cell receptors in the human thymus. Method: immunoSEQ multiplex PCR; TCRdb's copy keeps in-frame clones and lacks some. Among some 700,000 clones listed, approximately 88% were seen once. These sequences were also reported in another study, on human thymus T cells. As that study records: Resections obtained during corrective heart surgery supplied the thymus tissue. Within thymic and blood repertoires, V and J gene usage appeared to be biased. Reports from related research described highly overlapping thymic repertoires among unrelated individuals.

The source of this sequence is a boy in the first two years of life with a congenital heart defect. The source material was thymocytes.

This CDR3 is CASSRGREGYEQYF. The CDR3 nucleotides are TGTGCCAGCAGTCGGGGGCGGGAGGGATACGAGCAGTACTTC. The genes are TRBV28 and TRBJ2-7, with 9 bases fitting TRBD2. CDR1 is MDHEN, CDR2 SYDVKM, per germline. There are 14 residues in the CDR3. J was trimmed by 4 bases and V by 5 bases; bases with no gene match: 6.